The clone carrying this T cell receptor beta chain was recorded once. The antigen is undetermined. These data are taken from a study of shared clonotypes between healthy human individuals. Overall study results and limits: Sorted-subset sequencing was shown by rarefaction to be incomplete despite large depth. Lower generation probabilities were found for non-shared clonotypes than for those shared by all four donors.

Trimming took off 4 bases at V and 0 bases at J, with 12 bases between the two ends. From germline, CDR1 is SGHTA and CDR2 FQGNSA. The CDR3 loop spans 15 amino acids. Splitting of each subset's genomic DNA was done evenly across several immunoSEQ plates. Assay used: immunoSEQ multiplex PCR; TCRdb lists only in-frame clones, some missing. Of hundreds of thousands of clones listed, 95% to 97% are singletons. Caucasian adults residing in Nashville, Tennessee made up all the donors. The sequence derives from a woman in her 30s in good health. Sequenced input: naive CD4+ T cells sorted from blood. The subset: CD45RA+ positively selected. The gene calls are TRBV7-2 and TRBJ1-1; possible D gene TRBD1, 5 bases. The CDR3 here is CASSSWGVLNTEAFF. CDR3 DNA: TGTGCCAGCAGCTCCTGGGGGGTACTGAACACTGAAGCTTTCTTT.